Sequencing of this T cell receptor beta chain was carried out in a study of blood T cell repertoires in COVID-19. Study overall: Both acute and convalescent COVID-19 samples were obtained from the United States, Italy and Spain. The cDNA or gDNA used as material had been derived from T cells, B-cell-depleted T cells, or PBMCs.

Original processing methods: Scientists estimated how many nucleated cells there were by amplifying reference gene primers. Profiling relied on immunoSEQ multiplex PCR, and the TCRdb table lists in-frame clones only, not all of them. From that table come the V and J calls and clone size; the DNA was used to work out D and trimming. The sample contains 200,000 to 250,000 clones, approximately 85% of which appear only once. The ends lost 4 bases at V and 0 bases at J; junction bases unmatched: 1. The CDR3 spans 14 residues. Germline values: CDR1 LNHDA, CDR2 SQIVND (reference sequence). This clone occurred a few times.

This sequence originates from a woman in her 70s with acute or convalescent COVID-19. Sequenced material: peripheral blood. The rearrangement uses TRBV19 and TRBJ2-3; 7 bases are a match to TRBD2. CDR3 coding DNA: TGTGCCAGTAGTAGGGGGGGGAGCACAGATACGCAGTATTTT. The encoded protein is CASSRGGSTDTQYF.